These 2 T cell receptor beta chains were sequenced from one sample in a study of T cell responses to AZD1222 COVID-19 vaccine. Assay used: immunoSEQ multiplex PCR; TCRdb lists only in-frame clones, some missing. The sample table includes over 130,000 clones. Sequencing was done on a sample of peripheral blood. These receptors originate from an adult in good health.

The J gene is TRBJ2-7, the V gene TRBV4-1; TRBD2 agrees at 10 bases. V was pared by 2 bases and J by 3 bases, with 7 bases of the junction left unmatched. Germline V gene sequence: CDR1 MGHRA, CDR2 YSYEKL. CDR3 size: 16 residues. The CDR3 here is CASSQRGLAASYEQYF. DNA for the CDR3: TGCGCCAGCAGCCAACGAGGACTAGCGGCAAGCTACGAGCAGTACTTC.

The genes are TRBV2 and TRBJ1-1; the match to TRBD1 covers 7 bases. V was clipped by 2 bases and J by 10 bases; unmatched bases: 10. The CDR3 has 14 residues. Germline assignment: CDR1 SNHLY and CDR2 FYNNEI. The CDR3 nucleotides are TGTGCCAGCAGTGAAACGGGAGGGGCAGGGGGAGCTTTCTTT. The encoded protein is CASSETGGAGGAFF.